The T cell receptor beta chain under discussion was sequenced for a study of cytomegalovirus exposure and HLA in healthy donors. Clones were read by immunoSEQ multiplex PCR, and TCRdb kept only the in-frame ones, dropping some. Of 90,000 to 150,000 clones listed, around nine tenths are singletons. From germline, CDR1 is SGHDT and CDR2 YYEEEE. This CDR3 is 15 amino acids long. V was pared by 4 bases and J by 3 bases, with 9 bases of the junction left unmatched. This clonotype was sampled from a woman under 30 in good health and CMV-seropositive. The gene calls are TRBV5-6 and TRBJ2-7; TRBD2 matches at 8 bases. The sequencing input was PBMCs. The CDR3 DNA reads TGTGCCAGCAGCCCCGAAGCGGGGGCATACTACGAGCAGTACTTC. Translated: CASSPEAGAYYEQYF.